This TCR beta chain is from a study of breast tumors, draining lymph nodes, adjacent tissues. Study outcomes and limitations: Most tumor T cells seemingly derive from lymph node, then expand in tumor. Compared with lymph nodes, tumors were less diverse; compared with nontumor tissue, more.

As regards this clonotype: Its specificity is not known. Possible read error: a much larger clone is one base away.

TCRdb reprocessed the multiplex PCR reads with MiXCR, giving one entry per CDR3 protein. Among 200,000 to 250,000 distinct CDR3 sequences listed, less than 35% were seen once. Axillary draining lymph nodes of breast cancer patients supplied the node samples. Germline V gives CDR1 LNHDA, CDR2 SQIVND (reference sequence). The CDR3 totals 15 residues. Sequenced sample: axillary lymph node tissue. The chain is built from TRBV19 and TRBJ1-4; 9 bases are shared with TRBD1. The TCR was taken from a female donor with breast cancer. Some clones in this sample may be carry-over from other donors' samples. As DNA, the CDR3 is TGTGCCAGTAGTCCCGCGACAGGGGGAAATGAAAAACTGCTTTTT. It codes for CASSPATGGNEKLLF.